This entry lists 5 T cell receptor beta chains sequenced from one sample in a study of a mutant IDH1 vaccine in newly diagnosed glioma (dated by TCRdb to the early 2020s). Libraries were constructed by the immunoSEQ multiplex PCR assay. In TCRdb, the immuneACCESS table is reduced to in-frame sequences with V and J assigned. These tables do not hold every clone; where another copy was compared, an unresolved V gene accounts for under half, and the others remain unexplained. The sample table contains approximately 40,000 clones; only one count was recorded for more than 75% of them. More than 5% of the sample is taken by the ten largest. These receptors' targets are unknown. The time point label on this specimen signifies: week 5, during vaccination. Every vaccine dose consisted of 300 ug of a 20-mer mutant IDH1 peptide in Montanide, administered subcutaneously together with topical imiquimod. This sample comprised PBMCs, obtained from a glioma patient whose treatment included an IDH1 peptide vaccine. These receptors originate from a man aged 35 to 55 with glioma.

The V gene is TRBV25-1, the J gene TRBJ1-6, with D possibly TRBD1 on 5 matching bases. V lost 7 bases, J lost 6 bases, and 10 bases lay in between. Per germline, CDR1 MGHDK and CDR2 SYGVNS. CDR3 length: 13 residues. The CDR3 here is CASKSQGNSPLHF. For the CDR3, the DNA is TGTGCCAGCAAGAGTCAGGGTAATTCACCCCTCCACTTT.

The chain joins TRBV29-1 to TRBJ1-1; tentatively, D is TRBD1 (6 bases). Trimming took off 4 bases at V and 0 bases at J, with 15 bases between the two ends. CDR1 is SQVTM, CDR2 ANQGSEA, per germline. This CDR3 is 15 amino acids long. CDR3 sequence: CSVAGASGVNTEAFF. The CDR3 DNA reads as TGCAGCGTTGCGGGGGCCTCAGGCGTGAACACTGAAGCTTTCTTT. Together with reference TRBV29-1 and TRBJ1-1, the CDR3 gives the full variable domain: SAVISQKPSRDICQRGTSLTIQCQVDSQVTMMFWYRQQPGQSLTLIATANQGSEATYESGFVIDKFPISRPNLTFSTLTVSNMSPEDSSIYLCSVAGASGVNTEAFFGQGTRLTVV.

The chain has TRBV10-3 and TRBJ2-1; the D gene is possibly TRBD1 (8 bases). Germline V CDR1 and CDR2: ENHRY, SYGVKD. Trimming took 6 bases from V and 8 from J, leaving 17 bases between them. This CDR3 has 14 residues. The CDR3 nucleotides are TGTGCCATCAGAGCGGGACAGGCTACGGATGAGCAGTTCTTC. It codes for CAIRAGQATDEQFF.

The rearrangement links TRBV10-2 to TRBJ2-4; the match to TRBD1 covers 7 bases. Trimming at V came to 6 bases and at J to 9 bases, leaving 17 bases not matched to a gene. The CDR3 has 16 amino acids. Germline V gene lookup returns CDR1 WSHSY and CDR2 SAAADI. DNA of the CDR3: TGCGCCAGCAGCGTCTTTGACAGGGTGACAAGCGGCATTCAGTACTTC. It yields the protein CASSVFDRVTSGIQYF.

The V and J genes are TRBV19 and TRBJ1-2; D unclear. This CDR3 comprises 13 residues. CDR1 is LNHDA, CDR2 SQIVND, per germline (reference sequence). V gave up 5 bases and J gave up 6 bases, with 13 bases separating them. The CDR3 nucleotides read TGTGCCAGTAGTTCGGACCGACGGGATGGCTACACCTTC. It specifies CASSSDRRDGYTF.